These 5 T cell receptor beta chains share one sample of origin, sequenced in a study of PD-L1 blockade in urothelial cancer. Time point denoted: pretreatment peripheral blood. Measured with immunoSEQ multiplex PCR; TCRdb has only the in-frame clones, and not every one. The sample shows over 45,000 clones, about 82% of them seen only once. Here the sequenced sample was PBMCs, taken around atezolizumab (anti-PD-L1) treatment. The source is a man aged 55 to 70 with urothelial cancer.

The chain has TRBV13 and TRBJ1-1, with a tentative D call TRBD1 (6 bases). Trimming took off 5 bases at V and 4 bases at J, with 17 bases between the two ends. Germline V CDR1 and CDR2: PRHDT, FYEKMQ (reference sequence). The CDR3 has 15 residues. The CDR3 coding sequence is TGTGCCAGCAGCCGGGGGGCAGGGGTGGGCACTGAAGCTTTCTTT. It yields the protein CASSRGAGVGTEAFF.

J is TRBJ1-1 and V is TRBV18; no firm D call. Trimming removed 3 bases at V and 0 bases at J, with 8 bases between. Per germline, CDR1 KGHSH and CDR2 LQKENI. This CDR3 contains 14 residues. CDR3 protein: CASSPGVLNTEAFF. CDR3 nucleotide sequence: TGTGCCAGCTCACCCGGGGTCCTGAACACTGAAGCTTTCTTT. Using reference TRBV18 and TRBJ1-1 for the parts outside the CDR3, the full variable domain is NAGVMQNPRHLVRRRGQEARLRCSPMKGHSHVYWYRQLPEEGLKFMVYLQKENIIDESGMPKERFSAEFPKEGPSILRIQQVVRGDSAAYFCASSPGVLNTEAFFGQGTRLTVV.

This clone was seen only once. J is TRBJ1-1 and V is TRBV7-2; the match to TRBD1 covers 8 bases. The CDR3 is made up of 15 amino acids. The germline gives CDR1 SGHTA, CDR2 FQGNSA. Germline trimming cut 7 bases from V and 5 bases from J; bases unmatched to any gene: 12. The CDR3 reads CASKNQQGARTEAFF. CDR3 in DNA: TGTGCCAGCAAGAACCAGCAGGGGGCGAGGACTGAAGCTTTCTTT. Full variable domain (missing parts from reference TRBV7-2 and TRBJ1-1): GAGVSQSPSNKVTEKGKDVELRCDPISGHTALYWYRQSLGQGLEFLIYFQGNSAPDKSGLPSDRFSAERTGGSVSTLTIQRTQQEDSAVYLCASKNQQGARTEAFFGQGTRLTVV.

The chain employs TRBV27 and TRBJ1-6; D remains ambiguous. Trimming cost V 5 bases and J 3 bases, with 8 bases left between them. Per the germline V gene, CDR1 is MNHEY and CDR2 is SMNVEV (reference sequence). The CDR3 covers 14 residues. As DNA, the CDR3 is TGTGCCAGCAGTCCTCAGTTCTATAATTCACCCCTCCACTTT. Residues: CASSPQFYNSPLHF.

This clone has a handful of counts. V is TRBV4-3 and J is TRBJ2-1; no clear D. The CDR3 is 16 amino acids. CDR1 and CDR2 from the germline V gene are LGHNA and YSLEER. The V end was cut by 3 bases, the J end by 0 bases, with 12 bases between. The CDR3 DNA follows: TGCGCCAGCAGCCAGAGTATAGGCGGCTCCTACAATGAGCAGTTCTTC. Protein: CASSQSIGGSYNEQFF.